The clone carrying this T cell receptor (beta chain) appeared a few times. Its antigen is as yet unknown. V gave up 8 bases and J gave up 0 bases, with 17 bases separating them. CDR3 length: 16 amino acids. This specimen belongs to a study of post-analysis software for immune sequencing data. Study outcomes and limitations: For normalized Chao1 diversity, multiple sclerosis patients scored significantly lower than controls did. There were five TRBV segments more frequent in patients than controls, and TRBV5-6, TRBV5-1 and TRBV20-1 were among them.

TCR beta cDNA libraries included unique molecular identifiers. A population of about 0.85 to 11 million T cells gave rise to about half a million cDNA molecules. TCRdb independently ran MiXCR on the PCR reads; one entry per CDR3 protein. The table includes approximately 350,000 distinct CDR3 sequences, around a third detected once. The sequenced sample consisted of blood. The receptor's source is a girl between 10 and 17 years old with multiple sclerosis. The V and J genes are TRBV12-3 or TRBV12-4 and TRBJ2-1; TRBD1 or TRBD2 may be the D gene (6 bases each). In DNA form, the CDR3 reads TGTGCCAGCGTCTCCCGGGGGCCTAGCTCCTACAATGAGCAGTTCTTC. Amino acid sequence: CASVSRGPSSYNEQFF.